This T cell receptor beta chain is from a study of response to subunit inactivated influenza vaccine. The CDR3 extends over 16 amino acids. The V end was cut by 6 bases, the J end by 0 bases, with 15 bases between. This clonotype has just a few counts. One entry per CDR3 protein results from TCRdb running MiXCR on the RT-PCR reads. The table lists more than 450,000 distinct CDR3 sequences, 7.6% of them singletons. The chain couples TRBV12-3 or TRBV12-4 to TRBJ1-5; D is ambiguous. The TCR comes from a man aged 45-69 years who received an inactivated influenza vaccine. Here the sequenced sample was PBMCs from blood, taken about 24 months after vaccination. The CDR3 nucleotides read TGTGCCAGCAGCTCGATGGGTTCCCGTAGCAATCAGCCCCAGCATTTT. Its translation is CASSSMGSRSNQPQHF.